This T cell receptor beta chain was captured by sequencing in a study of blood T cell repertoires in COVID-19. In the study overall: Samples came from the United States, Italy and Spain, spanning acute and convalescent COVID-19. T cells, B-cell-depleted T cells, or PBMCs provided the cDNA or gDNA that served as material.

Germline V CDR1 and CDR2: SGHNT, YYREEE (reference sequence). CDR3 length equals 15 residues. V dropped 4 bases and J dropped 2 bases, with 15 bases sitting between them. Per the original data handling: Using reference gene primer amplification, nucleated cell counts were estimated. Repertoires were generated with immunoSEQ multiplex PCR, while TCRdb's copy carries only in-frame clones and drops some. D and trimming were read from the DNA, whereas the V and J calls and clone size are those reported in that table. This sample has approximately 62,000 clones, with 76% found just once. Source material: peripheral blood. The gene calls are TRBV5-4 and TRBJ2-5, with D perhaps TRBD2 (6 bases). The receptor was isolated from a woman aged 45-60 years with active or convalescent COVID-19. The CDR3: CASSADLASQETQYF. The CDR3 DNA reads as TGTGCCAGCAGCGCCGATCTAGCGTCTCAAGAGACCCAGTACTTC.